This T cell receptor (beta chain) was sequenced in a study of cytomegalovirus exposure and HLA in healthy donors. V lost 1 base, J lost 2 bases, and 15 bases lay in between. Germline V gives CDR1 MGHDK, CDR2 SYGVNS. The CDR3 consists of 16 residues. Primers: 60 Vbeta forward and 13 Jbeta reverse. The table came from immunoSEQ multiplex PCR; TCRdb's copy has only in-frame clones and leaves some out. This sample has under 250,000 clones; around 73% occur once, and the top ten carry around 3.9%. As to this clone: Its target is not known.

Study-level points and caveats: Earlier findings revealed that most TCR beta V segments proved productive either about 87% or about 30% of the time.

Sequenced: PBMCs. This TCR was sampled from a male donor in good health and CMV-seronegative. This chain links TRBV25-1 with TRBJ2-7; D uncertain. The CDR3 nucleotides read TGTGCCAGCAGTGAATCTCTCATGACAAGACCCTACGAGCAGTACTTC. Amino acids: CASSESLMTRPYEQYF.